Described below is a single TCR beta chain sequence and its context. Repertoires were generated with immunoSEQ multiplex PCR, while TCRdb's copy carries only in-frame clones and drops some. The sample lists approximately 45,000 clones; 85% to 95% were seen once. These data belong to a study of control samples from healthy donors and cancer patients. V was trimmed by 3 bases and J by 5 bases, leaving 13 bases between them. The CDR3 spans 14 residues. Germline CDR1 is MDHEN and CDR2 is SYDVKM. This sequence joins TRBV28 and TRBJ2-5; the D gene could be TRBD1 or TRBD2 (6 bases each). Sequencing was carried out using PBMCs. This TCR was recovered from a woman between 40 and 55 years old with head and neck cancer. The CDR3 DNA reads TGTGCCAGCAGTTTTAGCGGAGGGGGGGAGACCCAGTACTTC. Its translation is CASSFSGGGETQYF.